One and the same sample provided the 16 T cell receptor beta chains below, sequenced in a study of T-cell reconstitution after alpha-beta-depleted transplantation in children. Unique molecular identifiers were incorporated into the prepared TCRbeta library. TCRdb reprocessed the PCR reads via MiXCR and lists one record per CDR3 protein. Found here are approximately 510,000 distinct CDR3 sequences, approximately 20% of them singletons; the top ten hold approximately 3%. The material was PBMCs from the stem cell graft donor, obtained from the stem cell graft. These receptors were taken from a human donor who donated a stem cell graft to a child with acute lymphoblastic leukemia.

In this sample, this clonotype turned up a few times. This chain joins TRBV20-1 and TRBJ2-1; 8 positions agree with TRBD2. V gave up 5 bases and J gave up 11 bases; unmatched junction bases: 14. Per the germline V gene, CDR1 is DFQATT and CDR2 is SNEGSKA (reference sequence). The CDR3 runs 14 residues. CDR3 amino acids: CSAPRAGAEHKQFF. The DNA of the CDR3 is TGCAGTGCTCCCAGAGCGGGAGCCGAGCATAAGCAGTTCTTC.

This clonotype has only a few counts. The V gene is TRBV5-1, the J gene TRBJ2-5; TRBD2 agrees at 16 bases. This CDR3 region has 17 residues. Trimming took 4 bases from V and 5 from J; bases not matched to a gene: 8. Germline V gene sequence: CDR1 SGHRS, CDR2 YFSETQ. Here the CDR3 DNA reads TGCGCCAGCAGCCCCGGGACTAGCGGGAGGGCCGAGGAGACCCAGTACTTC. Amino acid sequence: CASSPGTSGRAEETQYF.

The rearrangement uses TRBV20-1 and TRBJ2-7; possibly TRBD2 for D (5 bases). There are 16 residues in the CDR3. Germline V gene lookup returns CDR1 DFQATT and CDR2 SNEGSKA (reference sequence). Between the trimmed V and J ends, which lost 5 bases and 2 bases, there was a span of 22 bases. The CDR3 protein is CSAHLIASHLAYEQYF. CDR3 nucleotide sequence: TGCAGTGCTCATCTAATAGCGTCTCATTTGGCCTACGAGCAGTACTTC.

In this sample, this clonotype turned up a few times. The chain carries TRBV20-1 and TRBJ2-1; 14 positions agree with TRBD2. CDR3 length: 17 residues. V shed 1 base, J shed 8 bases, and the junction held 10 bases outside the gene matches. Germline V gene lookup returns CDR1 DFQATT and CDR2 SNEGSKA (reference sequence). DNA for the CDR3: TGCAGTGCTAGAGGCGATACCGGGACTAGCGGGAGTGATGAGCAGTTCTTC. Translated, it gives CSARGDTGTSGSDEQFF.

This chain uses TRBV5-1 with TRBJ2-7, with 10 bases identical to TRBD1. With 4 bases clipped from V and 3 bases from J, the junction kept 13 bases outside the gene matches. Germline V gives CDR1 SGHRS, CDR2 YFSETQ. This CDR3 contains 17 residues. The CDR3 DNA sequence: TGCGCCAGCAGCGGAAGCCTCCGGGACAGGGGTGTCTACGAGCAGTACTTC. This translates into CASSGSLRDRGVYEQYF.

The chain uses TRBV5-1 and TRBJ1-1; D remains unclear. Germline CDR1 and CDR2: SGHRS and YFSETQ. The germline V and J ends were trimmed by 1 base and 6 bases, with 10 bases remaining between them. This CDR3 has 13 residues. The CDR3 here is CASSLWSEAEAFF. DNA of the CDR3: TGCGCCAGCAGCTTGTGGAGCGAAGCTGAAGCTTTCTTT. Drawing the rest from reference TRBV5-1 and TRBJ1-1, the complete variable domain is KAGVTQTPRYLIKTRGQQVTLSCSPISGHRSVSWYQQTPGQGLQFLFEYFSETQRNKGNFPGRFSGRQFSNSRSEMNVSTLELGDSALYLCASSLWSEAEAFFGQGTRLTVV.

The chain combines TRBV12-3 or TRBV12-4 with TRBJ2-1; 8 bases map to TRBD2. V gave up 3 bases and J gave up 5 bases; unmatched junction bases: 6. CDR3 length: 15 amino acids. The CDR3 DNA reads as TGTGCCAGCAGTTTTGTCGCGGGAGGAGACAATGAGCAGTTCTTC. Amino acid sequence: CASSFVAGGDNEQFF.

This clonotype was found many times. The rearrangement uses TRBV5-1 and TRBJ1-2, with 9 nucleotides matching TRBD1. Germline V gene lookup returns CDR1 SGHRS and CDR2 YFSETQ. V gave up 2 bases and J gave up 1 base; unmatched junction bases: 6. This CDR3 spans 16 amino acids. The CDR3 here is CASSFRTGDFNYGYTF. In DNA form, the CDR3 reads TGCGCCAGCAGCTTCCGGACAGGGGACTTTAACTATGGCTACACCTTC.

This clonotype was recorded once. V gene TRBV11-1 combines with J gene TRBJ2-6; D perhaps matches TRBD1 (5 bases). Germline lookup yields CDR1 SGHAT and CDR2 FQDESV (reference sequence). This CDR3 has 18 amino acids. With 3 bases removed from V and 0 bases from J, the gap between germline ends came to 15 bases. CDR3 sequence: CASSFPTRVVSGANVLTF. DNA for the CDR3: TGTGCCAGCAGCTTCCCCACCAGGGTCGTCTCTGGGGCCAACGTCCTGACTTTC.

This clonotype turned up a few times. V gene TRBV27 combines with J gene TRBJ2-5, with 8 bases fitting TRBD1. V lost 8 bases to trimming and J lost 5 bases; unmatched junction nucleotides: 10. Germline lookup yields CDR1 MNHEY and CDR2 SMNVEV (reference sequence). This CDR3 is built from 14 residues. CDR3 bases: TGTGCCAGCGCCGTCAGGGGGCTGGGGGAGACCCAGTACTTC. Its protein is CASAVRGLGETQYF.

This clonotype was seen many times. The chain has TRBV29-1 and TRBJ2-3; D is possibly TRBD2 (5 bases). This CDR3 contains 14 residues. Trimming pared 3 bases from V and 0 bases from J, leaving 10 bases between. Per germline, CDR1 SQVTM and CDR2 ANQGSEA. The CDR3 reads CSVDFRGSTDTQYF. CDR3 DNA sequence: TGCAGCGTTGATTTCCGCGGGAGCACAGATACGCAGTATTTT.

V and J are TRBV12-3 or TRBV12-4 and TRBJ1-2; 7 bases match TRBD1. V trimming: 4 bases; J trimming: 9 bases; junction bases outside the gene matches: 5. The CDR3 consists of 12 residues. The chain's CDR3 is CASSSMTGRYTF. The DNA for the CDR3 is TGTGCCAGCAGTTCTATGACAGGGCGCTACACCTTC.

V and J are TRBV6-1 and TRBJ2-5, with D hard to call. CDR1 and CDR2 from the germline V gene are MNHNS and SASEGT. V was cut by 2 bases and J by 3 bases, with 13 bases left in between. The CDR3 covers 15 residues. The CDR3 DNA sequence: TGTGCCAGCAGTGAACTTCGCAGGAGCGAAGAGACCCAGTACTTC. It yields the protein CASSELRRSEETQYF.

The rearrangement links TRBV7-8 to TRBJ2-4; no reliable D call. The germline CDR1 and CDR2 sequences are SGHVS and FQNEAQ. Between the trimmed V and J ends, which lost 4 bases and 8 bases, there was a span of 18 bases. The CDR3 is 15 amino acids. CDR3 residues: CASSSDGDIGDIQYF. The DNA for the CDR3 is TGTGCCAGCAGCTCAGATGGGGATATCGGCGACATTCAGTACTTC.

This clonotype has a handful of counts. J is TRBJ1-6 and V is TRBV6-5, with no clear D. Trimming removed 0 bases from V and 10 bases from J, with 7 bases in between. The CDR3 consists of 13 residues. Per the germline V gene, CDR1 is MNHEY and CDR2 is SVGAGI. CDR3 bases: TGTGCCAGCAGTTACTCAAGTATCTCACCCCTCCACTTT. This translates into CASSYSSISPLHF.

The chain has TRBV3-1 and TRBJ2-1, with D tentatively TRBD1 (6 bases). The CDR3 extends over 15 amino acids. The germline CDR1 and CDR2 sequences are LGHDT and YNNKEL (reference sequence). V was cut by 4 bases and J by 9 bases, with 19 bases left in between. The chain's CDR3 is CASSPGASWEREQFF. The CDR3 DNA reads TGTGCCAGCAGCCCAGGGGCTAGCTGGGAGCGTGAGCAGTTCTTC.